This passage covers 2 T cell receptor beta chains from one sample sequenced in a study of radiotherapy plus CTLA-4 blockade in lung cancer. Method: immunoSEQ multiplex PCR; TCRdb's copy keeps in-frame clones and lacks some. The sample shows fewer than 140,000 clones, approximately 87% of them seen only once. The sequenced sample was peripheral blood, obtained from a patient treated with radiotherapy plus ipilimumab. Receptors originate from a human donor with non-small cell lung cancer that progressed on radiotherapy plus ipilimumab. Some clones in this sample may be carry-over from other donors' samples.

The CDR3 DNA reads as TGTGCCAGCAGTTTTCAAGCGGGGTTTGGAGCCAAAAACATTCAGTACTTC. This sequence encodes CASSFQAGFGAKNIQYF. The V gene is TRBV28, the J gene TRBJ2-4; TRBD2 aligns across 7 bases. There are 17 residues in the CDR3. V trimming: 3 bases; J trimming: 0 bases; junction bases outside the gene matches: 8. Germline V gene lookup returns CDR1 MDHEN and CDR2 SYDVKM. Full variable domain (missing parts from reference TRBV28 and TRBJ2-4): DVKVTQSSRYLVKRTGEKVFLECVQDMDHENMFWYRQDPGLGLRLIYFSYDVKMKEKGDIPEGYSVSREKKERFSLILESASTNQTSMYLCASSFQAGFGAKNIQYFGAGTRLSVL.

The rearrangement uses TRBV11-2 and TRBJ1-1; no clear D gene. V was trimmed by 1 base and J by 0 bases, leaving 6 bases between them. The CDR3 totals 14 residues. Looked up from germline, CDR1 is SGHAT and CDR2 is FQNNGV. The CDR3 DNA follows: TGTGCCAGCAGCTTAGTTATTATGAACACTGAAGCTTTCTTT. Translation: CASSLVIMNTEAFF. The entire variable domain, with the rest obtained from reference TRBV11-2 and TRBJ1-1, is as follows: EAGVAQSPRYKIIEKRQSVAFWCNPISGHATLYWYQQILGQGPKLLIQFQNNGVVDDSQLPKDRFSAERLKGVDSTLKIQPAKLEDSAVYLCASSLVIMNTEAFFGQGTRLTVV.